This T cell receptor beta chain was sequenced during a study of shared clonotypes between healthy human individuals. Germline V gives CDR1 SGHKS, CDR2 YYEKEE (reference sequence). The CDR3 sequence is 15 residues long. Trimming removed 3 bases from V and 3 bases from J, with 15 bases in between. Study-wide results and limits: Clonotypes shared by all four donors outscored non-shared clonotypes in generation probability.

At the deep level, the assay was run. Only in-frame clones appear in the TCRdb table, and some are missing; sequencing was by immunoSEQ multiplex PCR. The repertoire has roughly 760,000 clones, about 74% of them found once; the top ten carry approximately 1.7%. For this clone: The antigen remains unidentified.

Sequenced: memory CD4+ T cells sorted from blood. Subset reported: CD45RA-negative fraction. V gene TRBV5-5 combines with J gene TRBJ1-1; D remains ambiguous. The sequence came from a woman aged 30 to 39 in good health. CDR3 protein: CASSSGAGGYTEAFF. The CDR3, as DNA: TGTGCCAGCAGCTCGGGAGCAGGAGGGTACACTGAAGCTTTCTTT.